This T cell receptor (beta chain) was identified during a study of T-cell reconstitution after alpha-beta-depleted transplantation in children. This sample's TCRbeta library carried unique molecular identifier barcodes. TCRdb recomputed calls from the PCR reads with MiXCR, one row per CDR3 protein. The sample holds about 460,000 distinct CDR3 sequences, roughly an eighth seen once. From germline, CDR1 is SGHTA and CDR2 FQGNSA. The CDR3 sequence is 14 residues long. V lost 1 base and J 4 bases, leaving 7 bases between the germline ends. The sample here was PBMCs from the stem cell graft donor, taken from the stem cell graft. The rearrangement joins TRBV7-2 to TRBJ2-2; D is undetermined. This TCR derives from a human donor who donated a stem cell graft to a child with combined immunodeficiency. The DNA for the CDR3 is TGTGCCAGCAGCTTAGTCCGAACCACCGGGGAGCTGTTTTTT. Encoded protein: CASSLVRTTGELFF.